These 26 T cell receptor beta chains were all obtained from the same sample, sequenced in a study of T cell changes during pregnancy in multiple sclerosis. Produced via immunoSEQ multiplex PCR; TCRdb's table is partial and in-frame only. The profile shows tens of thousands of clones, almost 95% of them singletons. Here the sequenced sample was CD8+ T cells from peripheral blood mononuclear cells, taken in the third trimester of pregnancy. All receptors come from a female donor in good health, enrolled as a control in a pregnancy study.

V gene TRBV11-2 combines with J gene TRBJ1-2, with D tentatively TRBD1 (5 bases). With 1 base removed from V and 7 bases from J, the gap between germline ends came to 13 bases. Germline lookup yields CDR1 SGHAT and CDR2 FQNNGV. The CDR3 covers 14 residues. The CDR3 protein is CASSLGGPGGGYTF. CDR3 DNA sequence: TGTGCCAGCAGCTTAGGGGGACCCGGGGGTGGCTACACCTTC.

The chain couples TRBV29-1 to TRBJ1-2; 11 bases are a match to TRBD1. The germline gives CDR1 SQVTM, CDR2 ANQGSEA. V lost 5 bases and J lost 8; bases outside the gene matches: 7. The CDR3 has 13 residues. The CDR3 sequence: CSVPDRGRQGYTF. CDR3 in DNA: TGCAGCGTTCCGGACAGGGGGCGGCAAGGCTACACCTTC.

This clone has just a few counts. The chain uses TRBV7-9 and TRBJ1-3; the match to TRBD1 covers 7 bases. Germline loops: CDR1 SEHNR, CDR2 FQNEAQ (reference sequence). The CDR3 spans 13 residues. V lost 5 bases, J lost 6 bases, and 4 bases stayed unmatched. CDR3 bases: TGTGCCAGCAGCGGTCAGGGGGAAAACACCATATATTTT. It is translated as CASSGQGENTIYF.

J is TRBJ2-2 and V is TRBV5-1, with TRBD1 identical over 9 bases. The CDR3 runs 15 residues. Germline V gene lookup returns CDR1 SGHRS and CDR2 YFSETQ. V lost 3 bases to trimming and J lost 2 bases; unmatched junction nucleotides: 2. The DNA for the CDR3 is TGCGCCAGCAGCTGGACAGGGGTTAACACCGGGGAGCTGTTTTTT. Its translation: CASSWTGVNTGELFF. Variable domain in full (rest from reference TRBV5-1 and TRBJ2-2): KAGVTQTPRYLIKTRGQQVTLSCSPISGHRSVSWYQQTPGQGLQFLFEYFSETQRNKGNFPGRFSGRQFSNSRSEMNVSTLELGDSALYLCASSWTGVNTGELFFGEGSRLTVL.

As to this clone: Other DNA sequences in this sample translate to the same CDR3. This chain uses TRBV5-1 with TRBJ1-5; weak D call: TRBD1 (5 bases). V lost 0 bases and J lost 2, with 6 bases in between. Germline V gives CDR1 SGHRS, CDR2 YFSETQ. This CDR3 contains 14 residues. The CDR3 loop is CASSLEGGNQPQHF. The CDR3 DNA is TGCGCCAGCAGCTTGGAAGGGGGCAATCAGCCCCAGCATTTT.

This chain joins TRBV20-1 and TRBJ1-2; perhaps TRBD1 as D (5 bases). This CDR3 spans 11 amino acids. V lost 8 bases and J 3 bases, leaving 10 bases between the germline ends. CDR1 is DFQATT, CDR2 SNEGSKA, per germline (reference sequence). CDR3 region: CSCDRDYGYTF. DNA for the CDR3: TGCAGTTGTGACAGAGACTATGGCTACACCTTC.

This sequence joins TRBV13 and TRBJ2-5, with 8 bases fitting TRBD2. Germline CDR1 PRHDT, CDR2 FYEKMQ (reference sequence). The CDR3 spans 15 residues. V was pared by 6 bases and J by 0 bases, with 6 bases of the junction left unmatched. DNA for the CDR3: TGTGCCAGCAGTTCTCGACTAGCGTACCAAGAGACCCAGTACTTC. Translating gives CASSSRLAYQETQYF. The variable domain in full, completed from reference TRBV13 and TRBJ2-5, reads AAGVIQSPRHLIKEKRETATLKCYPIPRHDTVYWYQQGPGQDPQFLISFYEKMQSDKGSIPDRFSAQQFSDYHSELNMSSLELGDSALYFCASSSRLAYQETQYFGPGTRLLVL.

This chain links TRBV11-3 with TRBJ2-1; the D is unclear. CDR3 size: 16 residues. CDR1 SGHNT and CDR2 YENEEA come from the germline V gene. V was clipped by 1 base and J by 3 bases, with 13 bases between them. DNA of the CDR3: TGTGCCAGCAGCTTAGTTGGTAGCTCACACTACAATGAGCAGTTCTTC. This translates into CASSLVGSSHYNEQFF.

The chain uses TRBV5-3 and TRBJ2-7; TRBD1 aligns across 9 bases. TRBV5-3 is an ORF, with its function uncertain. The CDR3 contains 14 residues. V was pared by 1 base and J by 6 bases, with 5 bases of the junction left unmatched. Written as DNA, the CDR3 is TGTGCCAGAAGCTTGCCGGACAGGGGACCCGAGCAGTACTTC. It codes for CARSLPDRGPEQYF.

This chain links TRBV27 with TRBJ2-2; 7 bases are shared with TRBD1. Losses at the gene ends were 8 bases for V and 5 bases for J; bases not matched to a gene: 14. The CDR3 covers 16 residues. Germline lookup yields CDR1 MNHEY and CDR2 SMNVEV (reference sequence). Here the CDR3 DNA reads TGTGCCAGCGGCTGGGTGGGGACAGAGGGAACCGGGGAGCTGTTTTTT. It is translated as CASGWVGTEGTGELFF.

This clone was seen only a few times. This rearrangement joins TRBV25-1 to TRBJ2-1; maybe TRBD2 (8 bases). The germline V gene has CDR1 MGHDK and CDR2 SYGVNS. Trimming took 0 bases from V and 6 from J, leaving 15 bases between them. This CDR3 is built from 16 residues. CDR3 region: CASSEYQGGLVNEQFF. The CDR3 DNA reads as TGTGCCAGCAGTGAATACCAGGGGGGACTAGTCAATGAGCAGTTCTTC. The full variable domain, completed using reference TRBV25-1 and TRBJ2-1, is EADIYQTPRYLVIGTGKKITLECSQTMGHDKMYWYQQDPGMELHLIHYSYGVNSTEKGDLSSESTVSRIRTEHFPLTLESARPSHTSQYLCASSEYQGGLVNEQFFGPGTRLTVL.

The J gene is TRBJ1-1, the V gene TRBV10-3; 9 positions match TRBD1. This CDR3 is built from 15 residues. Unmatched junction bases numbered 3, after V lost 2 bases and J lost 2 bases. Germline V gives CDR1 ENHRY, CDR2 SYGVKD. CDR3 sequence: CAISETGQGNTEAFF. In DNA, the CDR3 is TGTGCCATCAGTGAGACGGGACAGGGAAACACTGAAGCTTTCTTT.

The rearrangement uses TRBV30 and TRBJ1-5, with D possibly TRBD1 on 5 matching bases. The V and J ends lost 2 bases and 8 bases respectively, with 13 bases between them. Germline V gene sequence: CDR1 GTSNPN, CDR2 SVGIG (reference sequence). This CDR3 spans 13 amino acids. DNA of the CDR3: TGTGCCTGGAGTACAGGTTATGGTGAGCCCCAGCATTTT. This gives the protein CAWSTGYGEPQHF. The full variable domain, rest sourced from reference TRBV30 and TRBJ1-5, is SQTIHQWPATLVQPVGSPLSLECTVEGTSNPNLYWYRQAAGRGLQLLFYSVGIGQISSEVPQNLSASRPQDRQFILSSKKLLLSDSGFYLCAWSTGYGEPQHFGDGTRLSIL.

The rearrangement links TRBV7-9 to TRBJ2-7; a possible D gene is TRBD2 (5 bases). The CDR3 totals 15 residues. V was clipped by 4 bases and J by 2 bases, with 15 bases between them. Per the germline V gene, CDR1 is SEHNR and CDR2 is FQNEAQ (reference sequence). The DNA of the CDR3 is TGTGCCAGCAGCTCTGTCGAGGGCCCAGCCTACGAGCAGTACTTC. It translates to CASSSVEGPAYEQYF.

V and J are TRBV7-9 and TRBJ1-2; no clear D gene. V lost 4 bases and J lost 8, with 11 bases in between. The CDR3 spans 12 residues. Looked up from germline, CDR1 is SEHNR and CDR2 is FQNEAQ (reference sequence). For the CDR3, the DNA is TGTGCCAGCAGCTCCGATCCTCGGGGCTACACCTTC. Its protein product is CASSSDPRGYTF.

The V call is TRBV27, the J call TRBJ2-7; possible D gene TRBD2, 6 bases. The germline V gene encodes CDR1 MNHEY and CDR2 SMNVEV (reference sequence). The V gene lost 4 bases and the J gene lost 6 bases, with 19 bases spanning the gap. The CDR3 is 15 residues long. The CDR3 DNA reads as TGTGCCAGCAGTTCCAGACTGAGGACCGGGGGCGAGCAGTACTTC. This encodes CASSSRLRTGGEQYF.

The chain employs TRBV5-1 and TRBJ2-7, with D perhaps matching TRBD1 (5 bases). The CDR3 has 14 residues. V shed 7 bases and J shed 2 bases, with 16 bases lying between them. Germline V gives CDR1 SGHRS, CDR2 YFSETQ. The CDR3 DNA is TGCGCCAGCCAACAGGCACCAAGTACCTACGAGCAGTACTTC. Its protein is CASQQAPSTYEQYF.

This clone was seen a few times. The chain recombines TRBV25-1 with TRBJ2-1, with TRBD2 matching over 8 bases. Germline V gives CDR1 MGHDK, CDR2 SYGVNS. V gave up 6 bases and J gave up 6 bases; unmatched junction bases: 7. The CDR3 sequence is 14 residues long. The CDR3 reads CASRELAAPNEQFF. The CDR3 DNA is TGTGCCAGCAGAGAACTAGCGGCCCCCAATGAGCAGTTCTTC.

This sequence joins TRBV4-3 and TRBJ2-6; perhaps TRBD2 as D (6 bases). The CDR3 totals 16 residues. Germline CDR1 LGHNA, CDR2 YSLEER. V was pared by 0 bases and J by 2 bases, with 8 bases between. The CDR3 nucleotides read TGCGCCAGCAGCCAAGAGGAGGGCACTGGGGCCAACGTCCTGACTTTC. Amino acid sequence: CASSQEEGTGANVLTF.

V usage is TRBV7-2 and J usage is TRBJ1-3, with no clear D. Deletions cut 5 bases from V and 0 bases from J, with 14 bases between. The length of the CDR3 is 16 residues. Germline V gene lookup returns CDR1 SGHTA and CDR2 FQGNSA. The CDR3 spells CASSPRDSFSGNTIYF. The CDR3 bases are TGTGCCAGCAGCCCGCGGGATTCTTTCTCTGGAAACACCATATATTTT. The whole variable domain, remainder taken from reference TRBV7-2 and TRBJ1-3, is GAGVSQSPSNKVTEKGKDVELRCDPISGHTALYWYRQSLGQGLEFLIYFQGNSAPDKSGLPSDRFSAERTGGSVSTLTIQRTQQEDSAVYLCASSPRDSFSGNTIYFGEGSWLTVV.

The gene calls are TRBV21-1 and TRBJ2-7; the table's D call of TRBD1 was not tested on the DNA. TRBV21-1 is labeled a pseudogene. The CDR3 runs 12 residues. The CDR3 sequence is CASSKGPYEQYF. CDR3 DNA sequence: TGTGCCAGCAGCAAAGGGCCCTACGAGCAGTACTTC.

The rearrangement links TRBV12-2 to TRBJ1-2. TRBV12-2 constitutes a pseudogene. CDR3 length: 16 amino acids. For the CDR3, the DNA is TGTGCAAGTCGCTTACAAGGGTCGGGAGCCCACTATGGCTACACCTTC. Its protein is CASRLQGSGAHYGYTF.

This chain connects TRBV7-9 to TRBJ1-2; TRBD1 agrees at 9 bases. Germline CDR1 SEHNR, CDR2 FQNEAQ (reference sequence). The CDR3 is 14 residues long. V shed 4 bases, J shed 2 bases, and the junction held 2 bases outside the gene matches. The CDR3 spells CASSSTGGNYGYTF. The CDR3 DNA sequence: TGTGCCAGCAGCTCGACAGGGGGGAACTATGGCTACACCTTC.

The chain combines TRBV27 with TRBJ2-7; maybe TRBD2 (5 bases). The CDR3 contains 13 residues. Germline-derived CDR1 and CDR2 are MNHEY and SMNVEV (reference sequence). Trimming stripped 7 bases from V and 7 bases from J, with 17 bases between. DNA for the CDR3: TGTGCCAGCACCTCTTACGGGGATGGGGAGCAGTACTTC. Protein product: CASTSYGDGEQYF.

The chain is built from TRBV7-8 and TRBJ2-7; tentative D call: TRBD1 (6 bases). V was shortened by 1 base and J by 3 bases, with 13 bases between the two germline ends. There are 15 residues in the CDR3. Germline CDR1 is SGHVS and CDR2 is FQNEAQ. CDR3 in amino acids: CASSLEGDPFYEQYF. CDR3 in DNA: TGTGCCAGCAGCTTAGAGGGGGACCCCTTCTACGAGCAGTACTTC.

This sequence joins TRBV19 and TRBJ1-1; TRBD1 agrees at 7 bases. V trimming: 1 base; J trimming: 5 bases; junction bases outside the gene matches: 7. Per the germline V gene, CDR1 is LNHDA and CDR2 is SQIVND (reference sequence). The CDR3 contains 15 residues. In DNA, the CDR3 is TGTGCCAGTAGTATAGTCGGGGCAGGGGGTACTGAAGCTTTCTTT. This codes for CASSIVGAGGTEAFF.